These T cell receptor beta chains were read from a single sample in a study of shared clonotypes between healthy human individuals. The data were produced by immunoSEQ multiplex PCR, yet TCRdb's version contains in-frame clones alone and is incomplete. The sample gives a few million clones, 80% to 95% of which show up once; about 0.36% is in the top ten. Material for sequencing was naive CD4+ T cells from PBMCs. Receptors were obtained from a man between 18 and 35 years old in good health. Some clones in this sample may be carry-over from other donors' samples. Each CDR3 is given with its conserved first and last residue. Each record gives: clone size, D gene, J gene, V gene, CDR3 protein, CDR3 DNA. D genes are given only for firm matches. Clone size is stated in some rows and not others, as once, few, many or a class when expanded.

-	TRBD2	TRBJ2-7	TRBV9	CASSVGPLAGGDEQYF	TGTGCCAGCAGCGTAGGGCCCCTAGCGGGAGGGGACGAGCAGTACTTC
-	TRBD1	TRBJ2-1	TRBV6-4	CASSDVRGLQFF	TGTGCCAGCAGTGACGTGAGGGGGCTGCAGTTCTTC
-	-	TRBJ1-1	TRBV5-1	CASSLDTNTEAFF	TGCGCCAGCAGCCTGGACACGAACACTGAAGCTTTCTTT
-	-	TRBJ1-2	TRBV19	CASSIGVNYGYTF	TGTGCCAGTAGTATTGGAGTCAACTATGGCTACACCTTC
-	TRBD2	TRBJ2-1	TRBV6-4	CASSVERERTEQFF	TGTGCCAGCAGTGTGGAGCGGGAGAGAACTGAGCAGTTCTTC
-	TRBD1	TRBJ1-5	TRBV28	CASNSIGTGSGQPQHF	TGTGCCAGCAATTCGATTGGGACAGGGAGTGGTCAGCCCCAGCATTTT
-	-	TRBJ2-1	TRBV4-1	CASSRAGRADNEQFF	TGCGCCAGCAGCCGCGCGGGGCGGGCCGACAATGAGCAGTTCTTC
-	-	TRBJ1-1	TRBV5-1	CASSLSRTTEAFF	TGCGCCAGCAGCTTAAGTCGGACAACTGAAGCTTTCTTT
-	-	TRBJ2-7	TRBV11-2	CASSIRDSGEQYF	TGTGCCAGCAGCATCAGGGATTCGGGCGAGCAGTACTTC
-	TRBD2	TRBJ2-5	TRBV30	CAWSVGLAEETQYF	TGTGCCTGGAGTGTAGGCCTAGCGGAAGAGACCCAGTACTTC
-	-	TRBJ1-5	TRBV6-1	CASSRSDRNQPQHF	TGTGCCAGCAGCCGATCGGACAGAAATCAGCCCCAGCATTTT
-	-	TRBJ1-2	TRBV6-6	CASSYSSYGGIYGYTF	TGTGCCAGCAGTTACTCGAGTTACGGGGGTATCTATGGCTACACCTTC
-	-	TRBJ1-1	TRBV28	CASTLGGGLSRTEAFF	TGTGCCAGCACCCTAGGGGGGGGCTTATCGAGGACTGAAGCTTTCTTT
few	-	TRBJ1-1	TRBV10-3	CAISPGTEAFF	TGTGCCATCAGTCCGGGCACTGAAGCTTTCTTT
-	-	TRBJ2-1	TRBV15	CATSRGVNNEQFF	TGTGCCACCAGCAGAGGAGTTAACAATGAGCAGTTCTTC